Following are 20 T cell receptor beta chains from one sample sequenced in a study of regulatory T cells in long-lasting Graves disease. Documented time point: newly diagnosed GD, antithyroid drugs for less than 3 months. RNA extracted from PBMCs served as the sequencing template. Construction of the TCR beta libraries employed iRepertoire HTBI primers in conjunction with Arm-PCR of CDR3 regions. A single record per CDR3 protein comes from TCRdb applying MiXCR to the multiplex PCR reads. The table has approximately 230,000 distinct CDR3 sequences, approximately 16% seen once. The source material was peripheral blood mononuclear cells (PBMCs), sampled at new diagnosis, from a patient treated with antithyroid drugs. The receptors originated from a female donor with Graves disease.

This clonotype was observed many times. The CDR3 loop reads CASSLKTLAGEAQYF. CDR3 bases: TGTGCCAGCAGCCTTAAAACTCTAGCGGGGGAGGCGCAGTATTTT. V usage is TRBV2 and J usage is TRBJ2-3; 10 positions agree with TRBD2. This CDR3 spans 15 amino acids. Trimming took 6 bases from V and 10 from J; bases not matched to a gene: 13. Germline CDR1 and CDR2: SNHLY and FYNNEI.

To note about this clonotype: A far more abundant clone sits one base away, making this likely a read error. The chain employs TRBV11-1 and TRBJ2-1; TRBD2 aligns across 9 bases. CDR3 length: 14 amino acids. Germline V gene data show CDR1 as SGHAT and CDR2 as FQDESV (reference sequence). The CDR3 sequence is CASGLLAGVNEQFF. CDR3 DNA: TGTGCCAGCGGCTTGTTAGCGGGAGTTAATGAGCAGTTCTTC.

The J gene is TRBJ2-7, the V gene TRBV12-3 or TRBV12-4, with D possibly being TRBD2 (5 bases). The CDR3 has 14 amino acids. V shed 4 bases and J shed 7 bases, with 17 bases lying between them. CDR3: CASSSGLGVWEQYF. In DNA form, the CDR3 reads TGTGCCAGCAGTTCCGGACTGGGAGTGTGGGAGCAGTACTTC.

This chain uses TRBV7-2 with TRBJ1-3; 7 bases agree with TRBD1. The CDR3 consists of 17 residues. V shed 6 bases, J shed 4 bases, and the junction held 15 bases outside the gene matches. The V gene's germline CDR1 is SGHTA and CDR2 FQGNSA. The CDR3 region is CASRAMDRPLSGNTIYF. The CDR3 nucleotides are TGTGCCAGCAGAGCCATGGACAGGCCTCTGTCCGGAAACACCATATATTTT.

The sample holds many counts of this clonotype. V and J are TRBV11-3 and TRBJ2-3; D may be TRBD2 (5 bases). Germline assignment: CDR1 SGHNT and CDR2 YENEEA. The CDR3 has 16 amino acids. The germline V and J ends were trimmed by 2 bases and 3 bases, with 15 bases remaining between them. The CDR3 DNA is TGTGCCAGCAGCTTAAGGTCGGGAATGAAGACAGATACGCAGTATTTT. Protein product: CASSLRSGMKTDTQYF.

In this sample, this clonotype turned up many times. V usage is TRBV7-6 and J usage is TRBJ1-1; 11 positions match TRBD1. The CDR3 is made up of 16 amino acids. Trimming removed 4 bases from V and 0 bases from J; junction bases left unmatched: 4. Germline lookup yields CDR1 SGHVS and CDR2 FNYEAQ. The CDR3 DNA reads as TGTGCCAGCAGCTGGGGGACAGGGGGGATGAACACTGAAGCTTTCTTT. Its translation is CASSWGTGGMNTEAFF.

This clonotype came up many times. The chain links TRBV28 to TRBJ2-5; D possibly corresponds to TRBD1 (7 bases). The CDR3 has 15 amino acids. V was shortened by 6 bases and J by 2 bases, with 16 bases between the two germline ends. Germline CDR1 reads MDHEN; CDR2 reads SYDVKM. The CDR3 sequence is CASSYGGTAQETQYF. The CDR3 DNA reads TGTGCCAGCAGCTACGGAGGGACAGCACAAGAGACCCAGTACTTC.

This clonotype was counted many times. The rearrangement links TRBV20-1 to TRBJ2-7; 9 bases agree with TRBD2. Germline V gene sequence: CDR1 DFQATT, CDR2 SNEGSKA (reference sequence). V trimming: 6 bases; J trimming: 6 bases; junction bases outside the gene matches: 12. The CDR3 consists of 14 residues. The CDR3 region is CSATWTSAGTEQYF. Here the CDR3 DNA reads TGCAGTGCAACATGGACTAGCGCAGGGACCGAGCAGTACTTC.

In its sample, this clonotype was seen many times. This chain uses TRBV20-1 with TRBJ2-3; tentatively, D is TRBD2 (7 bases). Germline-derived CDR1 and CDR2 are DFQATT and SNEGSKA (reference sequence). V was trimmed by 6 bases and J by 6 bases, leaving 25 bases between them. This CDR3 region has 16 residues. In DNA form, the CDR3 reads TGCAGTGCCCCAGGGGTAGCGGGCGAGGTAGGGGATACGCAGTATTTT. Translated, it gives CSAPGVAGEVGDTQYF.

V and J are TRBV11-2 and TRBJ2-1; no clear D. CDR3 size: 16 residues. V lost 3 bases and J lost 8, with 20 bases in between. Germline V gene sequence: CDR1 SGHAT, CDR2 FQNNGV. CDR3 sequence reads: CASSLGLDIALDEQFF. The CDR3 DNA sequence: TGTGCCAGCAGCTTGGGTCTGGATATTGCGTTGGATGAGCAGTTCTTC.

For this clonotype: A junction end diverges from the germline sequence, so it may reflect a read error. CDR3 nucleotide sequence: TGCGCCAGCAGCTTGTCCTCCACGACTCGGAACACTGAAGGTTTCTTT. Its translation is CASSLSSTTRNTEGFF. The chain combines TRBV4-1 with TRBJ1-1, with D hard to call. The CDR3 has 16 residues. Germline V gene lookup returns CDR1 MGHRA and CDR2 YSYEKL.

This clonotype was observed many times. CDR3 in amino acids: CSIPRSAYEQYF. CDR3 bases: TGCAGCATACCACGGTCCGCCTACGAGCAGTACTTC. The chain combines TRBV20-1 with TRBJ2-7, with D unclear. The CDR3 covers 12 residues. The germline V gene encodes CDR1 DFQATT and CDR2 SNEGSKA (reference sequence).

This clonotype has at least ten counts. The CDR3 region has the DNA TGTGCCAGCAGCTTAGGAGCAGGGCGAGGGAAGACCCAGTACTTC. The encoded protein is CASSLGAGRGKTQYF. The gene calls are TRBV7-2 and TRBJ2-5; D may be TRBD1 or TRBD2 (5 bases each). This CDR3 contains 15 residues. Trimming took off 1 base at V and 6 bases at J, with 15 bases between the two ends. Per the germline V gene, CDR1 is SGHTA and CDR2 is FQGNSA.

The sample holds many counts of this clonotype. The CDR3 sequence is CASSVAGADTQYF. The CDR3 DNA is TGTGCCAGCAGCGTAGCTGGGGCAGATACGCAGTATTTT. The chain recombines TRBV9 with TRBJ2-3; unclear D gene. Germline assignment: CDR1 SGDLS and CDR2 YYNGEE. Trimming left V 0 bases short and J 4 bases short, with 6 bases between. CDR3 length: 13 residues.

This clonotype was counted ten times or more. The chain recombines TRBV6-1 with TRBJ1-2, with TRBD1 as a possible D gene (6 bases). The V gene lost 1 base and the J gene lost 0 bases, with 9 bases spanning the gap. This CDR3 comprises 15 residues. Germline V gives CDR1 MNHNS, CDR2 SASEGT. CDR3 region: CASSEGGGPNYGYTF. The CDR3, as DNA: TGTGCCAGCAGTGAAGGAGGGGGGCCTAACTATGGCTACACCTTC.

This clonotype was observed many times. This chain links TRBV6-1 with TRBJ1-5; D is ambiguous. CDR1 is MNHNS and CDR2 is SASEGT in the germline V gene. V was pared by 2 bases and J by 6 bases, with 17 bases between. The CDR3 is made up of 16 amino acids. This CDR3 is CASSEMGTVEGQPQHF. CDR3 nucleotide sequence: TGTGCCAGCAGTGAAATGGGAACAGTAGAAGGTCAGCCCCAGCATTTT.

This clonotype has a count of ten or more. This chain joins TRBV19 and TRBJ1-6; possible D gene TRBD1, 5 bases. Germline V gives CDR1 LNHDA, CDR2 SQIVND (reference sequence). The CDR3 extends over 13 amino acids. Trimming pared 8 bases from V and 7 bases from J, leaving 12 bases between. CDR3 residues: CASHRTSNSPLHF. The CDR3 DNA sequence: TGTGCCAGTCACCGGACATCGAATTCACCCCTCCACTTT.

This clonotype has a handful of counts. This chain joins TRBV5-6 and TRBJ1-1; 7 bases line up with TRBD1. This CDR3 contains 16 residues. The trim removed 0 bases at V and 5 bases at J, leaving 10 bases unmatched. CDR1 and CDR2 (germline): SGHDT, YYEEEE. CDR3 amino acids: CASSLDRGGNETEAFF. In DNA, the CDR3 is TGTGCCAGCAGCTTGGATAGAGGGGGCAATGAGACTGAAGCTTTCTTT.

In this sample, this clonotype turned up many times. The gene calls are TRBV11-3 and TRBJ2-1; 11 bases agree with TRBD2. CDR3 length: 18 amino acids. V dropped 3 bases and J dropped 3; count of bases not matched to a gene: 10. The germline V gene has CDR1 SGHNT and CDR2 YENEEA. The CDR3, as DNA: TGTGCCAGCAGCTTTACCGGATCGACTAGCGGGATCTACAATGAGCAGTTCTTC. Residues: CASSFTGSTSGIYNEQFF.

This clonotype was counted once. The chain is built from TRBV27 and TRBJ1-1; a possible D gene is TRBD1 (5 bases). Trimming removed 7 bases from V and 5 bases from J, with 17 bases in between. Germline V gives CDR1 MNHEY, CDR2 SMNVEV (reference sequence). This CDR3 is built from 14 residues. The CDR3 DNA follows: TGTGCCAGCACCCCTCTAGGGGCGGGGACTGAAGCTTTCTTT. Protein sequence: CASTPLGAGTEAFF.